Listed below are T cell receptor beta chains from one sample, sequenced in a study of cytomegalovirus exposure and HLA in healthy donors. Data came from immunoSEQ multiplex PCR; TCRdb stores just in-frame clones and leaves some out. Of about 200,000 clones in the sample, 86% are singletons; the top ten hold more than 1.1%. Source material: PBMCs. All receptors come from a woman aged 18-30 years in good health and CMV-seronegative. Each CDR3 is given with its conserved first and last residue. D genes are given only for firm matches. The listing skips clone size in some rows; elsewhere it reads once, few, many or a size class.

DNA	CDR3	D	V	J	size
TGCGCCAGCAGCCAAGCTTGGCGGAGCAATCAGCCCCAGCATTTT	CASSQAWRSNQPQHF	.	TRBV4-1	TRBJ1-5	.
TGCAGCGTTGTGGCAAAGTTTGAAGCTTTCTTT	CSVVAKFEAFF	.	TRBV29-1	TRBJ1-1	.
TGTGCCAGCAGACCCACCGGGACTAATACTTACGAGCAGTACTTC	CASRPTGTNTYEQYF	TRBD2	TRBV6-5	TRBJ2-7	once
TGCAGCGTTGCTAGGCAGGGGGCGGAAGCTTTCTTT	CSVARQGAEAFF	TRBD1	TRBV29-1	TRBJ1-1	once
TGTGCCATCAGTGAGTCAACAGGGGGCCGAATCACTGAAGCTTTCTTT	CAISESTGGRITEAFF	TRBD1	TRBV10-3	TRBJ1-1	.
TGTGCCAGCAGCGTAGCCGCGGGGGGGGCCGGAGAGACCCAGTACTTC	CASSVAAGGAGETQYF	TRBD2	TRBV9	TRBJ2-5	.
TGTGCCTCTCGTCGGGGGGGCGTCAACGAGCAGTACTTC	CASRRGGVNEQYF	TRBD2	TRBV30	TRBJ2-7	.
TGTGCCAGCAGCTTAGAATCTAGCGGGCAGAACAATGAGCAGTTCTTC	CASSLESSGQNNEQFF	TRBD2	TRBV11-2	TRBJ2-1	.
TGTGCCAGCAGTTTAGCGGGACAGGGGGCAATCGGGGAAAAACTGTTTTTT	CASSLAGQGAIGEKLFF	TRBD1	TRBV28	TRBJ1-4	.
TGCAGCGTTGAAGCGGGCAGGGGAGCCAAAAACATTCAGTACTTC	CSVEAGRGAKNIQYF	.	TRBV29-1	TRBJ2-4	.
TGTGCCAGTAGTATGGGCGCCCTAGCAAATTCACCCCTCCACTTT	CASSMGALANSPLHF	.	TRBV19	TRBJ1-6	few
TGTGCCAGCAGCGTAGACACCTACACCGGGGAGCTGTTTTTT	CASSVDTYTGELFF	.	TRBV9	TRBJ2-2	.
TGTGCCAGCACCTCGACCGGAGGACAGGGGTTTTCAGGGTATGGCTACACCTTC	CASTSTGGQGFSGYGYTF	TRBD1	TRBV28	TRBJ1-2	.
TGTGCCAGCAGCTTTGACACGGGACAGGGGGTTGGCTACACCTTC	CASSFDTGQGVGYTF	TRBD1	TRBV7-2	TRBJ1-2	few
TGTGCCAGCAGTGCCAGGGGACCCGGGGAGCTGTTTTTT	CASSARGPGELFF	.	TRBV2	TRBJ2-2	.
TGTGCCAGCAGCTTAGGCGCGGGAGACGTCTACAATGAGCAGTTCTTC	CASSLGAGDVYNEQFF	TRBD2	TRBV5-8	TRBJ2-1	.
TGTGCCAGCACCCCGTCACAGGGCGCTTTCGAGACCCAGTACTTC	CASTPSQGAFETQYF	.	TRBV9	TRBJ2-5	.
TGCAGCGTTGAAAGTGGTAGCGGGACCCCACGGTATTTT	CSVESGSGTPRYF	TRBD2	TRBV29-1	TRBJ2-3	.
TGTGCCAGCAGCCCCGGGGGGCGACCCTACGAGCAGTACTTC	CASSPGGRPYEQYF	.	TRBV7-6	TRBJ2-7	once
TGTGCCAGCAGCCCGGTAGCGGGTGCTAGCACAGATACGCAGTATTTT	CASSPVAGASTDTQYF	TRBD2	TRBV7-2	TRBJ2-3	.
TGTGCCAGCAGTTTTTGGGACAGGTTCCCCTATGGCTACACCTTC	CASSFWDRFPYGYTF	TRBD1	TRBV27	TRBJ1-2	.
TGTGCCACCCTGAGGACAGGGAAGGATCGGTACTATGGCTACACCTTC	CATLRTGKDRYYGYTF	TRBD1	TRBV27	TRBJ1-2	.
TGTGCCATCAGTGCCAACCCCGTGACAGGGGATGGCTACACCTTC	CAISANPVTGDGYTF	TRBD1	TRBV10-3	TRBJ1-2	.
TGTGCAAGTCGCTGCCGGGACAGAGACTCCCAAGAGACCCAGTACTTC	CASRCRDRDSQETQYF	.	TRBV12-2	TRBJ2-5	.
TGTGCCAGCAGCCAGCAGGGGGTCGCCTACAATGAGCAGTTCTTC	CASSQQGVAYNEQFF	TRBD1	TRBV7-9	TRBJ2-1	.
TGTGCCATCAACCCGACAGGCGCAGGGGAGACCCAGTACTTC	CAINPTGAGETQYF	.	TRBV10-3	TRBJ2-5	.